A selection of T cell receptor beta chains follows, all from one sample in a study of neurological immune-mediated disorders. TCRdb re-derived calls from the 5' RACE reads in MiXCR, one entry per CDR3 protein. The profile shows 87,000 or so distinct CDR3 sequences, roughly 3.2% of them singletons. Material for sequencing was PBMCs. These receptors were collected from a woman aged 45-65 years with multiple sclerosis. The CDR3 runs from the conserved cysteine through the conserved F or W. D genes are given only for firm matches. Size tells how often a clone was seen (once, few, many) or the class of an expanded clone, and some rows leave it out.

D	V	J	size	DNA	CDR3
-	TRBV28	TRBJ1-2	many	TGTGCCAGCAGTTTATGGGCCAGGGCCAATGGCTACACCTTC	CASSLWARANGYTF
-	TRBV27	TRBJ1-5	many	TGTGCCAGCAGCCTGATGGGTCAAACGGACATTCCCGCGATCTATAGCAATCAGCCCCAGCATTTT	CASSLMGQTDIPAIYSNQPQHF
-	TRBV20-1	TRBJ2-7	many	TGCAGTGCTAGAGATCCTTGGGGGGCTAACTCCTACGAGCAGTACTTC	CSARDPWGANSYEQYF
-	TRBV20-1	TRBJ1-5	many	TGCAGTGCCACCCCACAGGGAGGGTTCAATCAGCCCCAGCATTTT	CSATPQGGFNQPQHF
-	TRBV7-2	TRBJ2-7	many	TGTGCCAGCAGCTCGAAAGTTTACGAGCAGTACTTC	CASSSKVYEQYF
-	TRBV5-5	TRBJ2-2	many	TGTGCCAGCAGCCTGGGACATGTAGCGGTCACCGGGGAGCTGTTTTTT	CASSLGHVAVTGELFF
-	TRBV7-9	TRBJ2-1	many	TGTGCCAGCAGCTTTAGGGATGAGCAGTTCTTC	CASSFRDEQFF
-	TRBV20-1	TRBJ1-4	many	TGCAGTGCTAGAGTACTAGCGGATAAACTGTTTTTT	CSARVLADKLFF
-	TRBV7-2	TRBJ2-7	many	TGTGCCAGCACCCCAGAGGCGGGCAGTCCCTACGAGCAGTACTTC	CASTPEAGSPYEQYF
-	TRBV20-1	TRBJ1-5	many	TGCAGTGCTAGAGTAGGGGTGGGCAATCAGCCCCAGCATTTT	CSARVGVGNQPQHF
TRBD2	TRBV4-3	TRBJ2-5	many	TGCGCCAGCAGCCAGACTAGCGGGGTTTCAGAGACCCAGTACTTC	CASSQTSGVSETQYF
TRBD2	TRBV9	TRBJ2-5	many	TGTGCCAGCAGCAAGACTAGCGGGGCTGAGACCCAGTACTTC	CASSKTSGAETQYF
-	TRBV18	TRBJ2-7	-	TGTGCCAGCTCACCAGGGGGCCAAGGGACAATAAAGCAGTACTTC	CASSPGGQGTIKQYF
-	TRBV20-1	TRBJ2-2	many	TGCAGTGCTAGGACTGCTACTCACAAGAACACCGGGGAGCTGTTTTTT	CSARTATHKNTGELFF